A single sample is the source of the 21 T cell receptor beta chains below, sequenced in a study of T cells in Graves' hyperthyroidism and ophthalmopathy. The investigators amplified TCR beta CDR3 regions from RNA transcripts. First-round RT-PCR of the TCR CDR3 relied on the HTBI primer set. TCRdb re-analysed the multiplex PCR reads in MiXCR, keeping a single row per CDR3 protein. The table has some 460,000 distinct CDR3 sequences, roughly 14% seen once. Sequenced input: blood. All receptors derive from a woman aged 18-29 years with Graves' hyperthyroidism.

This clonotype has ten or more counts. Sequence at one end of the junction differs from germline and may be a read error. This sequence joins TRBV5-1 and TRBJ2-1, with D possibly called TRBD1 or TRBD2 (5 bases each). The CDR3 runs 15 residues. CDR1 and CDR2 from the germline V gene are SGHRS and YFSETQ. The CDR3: CANSWGPFSYNEQFF. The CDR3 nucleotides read TGCGCCAACAGCTGGGGACCGTTCTCCTACAATGAGCAGTTCTTC.

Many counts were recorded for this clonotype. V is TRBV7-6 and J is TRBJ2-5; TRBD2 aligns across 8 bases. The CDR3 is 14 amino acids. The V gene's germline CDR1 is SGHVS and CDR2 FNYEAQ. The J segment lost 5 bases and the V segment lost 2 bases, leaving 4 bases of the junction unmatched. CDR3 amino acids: CASSLKASGETQYF. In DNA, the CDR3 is TGTGCCAGCAGCTTAAAGGCTAGCGGGGAGACCCAGTACTTC.

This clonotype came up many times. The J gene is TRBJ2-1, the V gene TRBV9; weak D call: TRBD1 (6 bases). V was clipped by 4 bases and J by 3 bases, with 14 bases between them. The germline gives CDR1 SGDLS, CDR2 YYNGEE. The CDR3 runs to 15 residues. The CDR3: CASSRKTGDYNEQFF. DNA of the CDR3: TGTGCCAGCAGCCGTAAGACAGGTGACTACAATGAGCAGTTCTTC.

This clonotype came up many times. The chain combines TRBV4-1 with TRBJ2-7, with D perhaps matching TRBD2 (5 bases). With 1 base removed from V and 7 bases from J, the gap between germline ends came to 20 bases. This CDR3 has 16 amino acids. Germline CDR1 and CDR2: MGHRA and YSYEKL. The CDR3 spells CASSQVRGWMPGEQYF. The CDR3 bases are TGCGCCAGCAGCCAAGTACGCGGGTGGATGCCTGGGGAGCAGTACTTC.

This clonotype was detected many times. CDR3 in amino acids: CASSLRDRGQETQYF. The CDR3 nucleotides are TGCGCCAGCAGCCTACGGGACAGGGGGCAGGAGACCCAGTACTTC. The chain combines TRBV5-1 with TRBJ2-5, with 12 bases fitting TRBD1. The CDR3 runs to 15 residues. J was trimmed by 5 bases and V by 4 bases; bases with no gene match: 6. CDR1 SGHRS and CDR2 YFSETQ come from the germline V gene. Complete variable domain (other parts from reference TRBV5-1 and TRBJ2-5): KAGVTQTPRYLIKTRGQQVTLSCSPISGHRSVSWYQQTPGQGLQFLFEYFSETQRNKGNFPGRFSGRQFSNSRSEMNVSTLELGDSALYLCASSLRDRGQETQYFGPGTRLLVL.

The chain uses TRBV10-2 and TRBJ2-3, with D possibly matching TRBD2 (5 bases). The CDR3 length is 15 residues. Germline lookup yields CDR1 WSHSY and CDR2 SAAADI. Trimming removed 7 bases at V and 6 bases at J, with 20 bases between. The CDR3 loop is CASKVTSGRFDTQYF. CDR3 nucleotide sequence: TGCGCCAGCAAGGTGACGAGCGGTAGATTTGATACGCAGTATTTT.

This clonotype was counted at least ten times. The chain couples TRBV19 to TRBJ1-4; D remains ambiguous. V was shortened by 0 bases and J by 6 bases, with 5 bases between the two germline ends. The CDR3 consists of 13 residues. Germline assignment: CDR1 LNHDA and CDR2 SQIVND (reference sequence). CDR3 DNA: TGTGCCAGTAGTATAGACGGCCATGAAAAACTGTTTTTT. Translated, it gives CASSIDGHEKLFF.

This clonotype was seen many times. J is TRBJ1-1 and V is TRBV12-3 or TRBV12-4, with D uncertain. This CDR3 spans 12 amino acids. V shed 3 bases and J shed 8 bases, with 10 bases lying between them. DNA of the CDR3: TGTGCCAGCAGTTTTGGTTCCGTGGAAGCTTTCTTT. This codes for CASSFGSVEAFF.

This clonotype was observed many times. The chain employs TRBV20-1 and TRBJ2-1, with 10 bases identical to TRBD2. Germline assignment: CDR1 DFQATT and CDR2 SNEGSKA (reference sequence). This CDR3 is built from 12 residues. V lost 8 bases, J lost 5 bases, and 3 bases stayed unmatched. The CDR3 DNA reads TGCAGTAAAGCGGGGGGGAACAATGAGCAGTTCTTC. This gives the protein CSKAGGNNEQFF.

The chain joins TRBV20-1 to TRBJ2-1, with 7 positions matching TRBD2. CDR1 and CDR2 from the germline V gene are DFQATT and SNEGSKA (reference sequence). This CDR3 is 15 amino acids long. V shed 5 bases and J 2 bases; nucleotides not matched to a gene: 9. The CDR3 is CSAPRGGVTYNEQFF. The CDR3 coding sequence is TGCAGTGCTCCCCGTGGGGGGGTCACCTACAATGAGCAGTTCTTC.

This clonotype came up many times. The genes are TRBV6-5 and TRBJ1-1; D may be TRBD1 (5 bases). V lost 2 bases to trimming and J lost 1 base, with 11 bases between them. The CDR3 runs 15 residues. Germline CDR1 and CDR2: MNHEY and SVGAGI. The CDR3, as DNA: TGTGCCAGCAGTTACCAGGGAAGCCAGAACACTGAAGCTTTCTTT. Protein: CASSYQGSQNTEAFF.

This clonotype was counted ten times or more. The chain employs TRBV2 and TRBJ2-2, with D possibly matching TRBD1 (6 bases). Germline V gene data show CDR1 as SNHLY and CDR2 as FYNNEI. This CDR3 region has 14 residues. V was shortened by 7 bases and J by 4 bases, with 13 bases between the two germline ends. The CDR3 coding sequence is TGTGCCAGCACCCGGACAGTCGTCACCGGGGAGCTGTTTTTT. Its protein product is CASTRTVVTGELFF.

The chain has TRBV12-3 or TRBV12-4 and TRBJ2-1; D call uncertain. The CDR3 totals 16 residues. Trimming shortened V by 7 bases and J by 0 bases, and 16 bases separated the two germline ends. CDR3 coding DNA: TGTGCCAGCACCCAACCGCTGGCGAGCTCCTACAATGAGCAGTTCTTC. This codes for CASTQPLASSYNEQFF.

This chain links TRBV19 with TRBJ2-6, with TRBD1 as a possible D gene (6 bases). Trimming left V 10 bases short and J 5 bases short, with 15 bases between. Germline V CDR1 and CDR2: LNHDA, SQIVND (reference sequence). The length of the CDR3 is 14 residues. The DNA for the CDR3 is TGTGCCATATCCCAGGGGCCCTGGGCCAACGTCCTGACTTTC. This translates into CAISQGPWANVLTF.

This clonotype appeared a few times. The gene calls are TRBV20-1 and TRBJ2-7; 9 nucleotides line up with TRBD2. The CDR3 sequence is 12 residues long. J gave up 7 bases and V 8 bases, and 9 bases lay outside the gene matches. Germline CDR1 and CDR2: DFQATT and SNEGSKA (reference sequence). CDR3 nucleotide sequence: TGCAGTCTGATAGCGGGAGTGGGGGAGCAGTACTTC. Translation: CSLIAGVGEQYF.

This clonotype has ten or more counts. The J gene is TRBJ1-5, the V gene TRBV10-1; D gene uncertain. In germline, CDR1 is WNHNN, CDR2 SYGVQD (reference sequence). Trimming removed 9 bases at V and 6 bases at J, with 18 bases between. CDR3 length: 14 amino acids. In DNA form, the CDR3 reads TGCGCCAGTTTCGGGATGGAATTGGGTCAGCCCCAGCATTTT. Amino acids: CASFGMELGQPQHF.

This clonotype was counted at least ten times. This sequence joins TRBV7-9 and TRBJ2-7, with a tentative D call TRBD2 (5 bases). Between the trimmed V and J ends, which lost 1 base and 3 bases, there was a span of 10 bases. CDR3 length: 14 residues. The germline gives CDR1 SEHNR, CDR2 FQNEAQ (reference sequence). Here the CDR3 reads CASSLGPEGYEQYF. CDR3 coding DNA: TGTGCCAGCAGCTTAGGGCCCGAGGGCTACGAGCAGTACTTC. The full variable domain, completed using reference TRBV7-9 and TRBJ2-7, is DTGVSQNPRHKITKRGQNVTFRCDPISEHNRLYWYRQTLGQGPEFLTYFQNEAQLEKSRLLSDRFSAERPKGSFSTLEIQRTEQGDSAMYLCASSLGPEGYEQYFGPGTRLTVT.

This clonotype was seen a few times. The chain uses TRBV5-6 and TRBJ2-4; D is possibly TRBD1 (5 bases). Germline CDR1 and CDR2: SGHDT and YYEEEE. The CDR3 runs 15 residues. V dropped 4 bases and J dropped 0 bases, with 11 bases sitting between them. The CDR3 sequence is CASSTQAEAKNIQYF. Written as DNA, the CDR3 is TGTGCCAGCAGCACACAGGCGGAAGCCAAAAACATTCAGTACTTC.

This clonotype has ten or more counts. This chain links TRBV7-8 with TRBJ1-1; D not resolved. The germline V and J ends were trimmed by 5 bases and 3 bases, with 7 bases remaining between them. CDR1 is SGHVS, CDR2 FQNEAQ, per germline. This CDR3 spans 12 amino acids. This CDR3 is CASSPGDTEAFF. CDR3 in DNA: TGTGCCAGCAGCCCCGGCGACACTGAAGCTTTCTTT.

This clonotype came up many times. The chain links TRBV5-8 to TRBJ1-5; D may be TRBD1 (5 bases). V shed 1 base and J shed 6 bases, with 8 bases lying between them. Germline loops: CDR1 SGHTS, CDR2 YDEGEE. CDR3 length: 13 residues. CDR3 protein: CASSLWGSQPQHF. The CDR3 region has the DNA TGTGCCAGCAGCTTGTGGGGCAGTCAGCCCCAGCATTTT. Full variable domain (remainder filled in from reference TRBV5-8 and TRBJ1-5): EAGVTQSPTHLIKTRGQQATLRCSPISGHTSVYWYQQALGLGLQFLLWYDEGEERNRGNFPPRFSGRQFPNYSSELNVNALELEDSALYLCASSLWGSQPQHFGDGTRLSIL.

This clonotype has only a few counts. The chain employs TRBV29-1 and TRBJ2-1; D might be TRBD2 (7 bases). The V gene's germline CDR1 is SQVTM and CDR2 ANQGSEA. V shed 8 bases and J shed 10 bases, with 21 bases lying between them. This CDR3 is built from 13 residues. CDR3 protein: CSSSGKGVGEQFF. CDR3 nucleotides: TGCAGCAGCAGCGGGAAGGGGGTGGGGGAGCAGTTCTTC.